Each of the 23 T cell receptor beta chains below was sequenced from the same sample in a study of CD8 T cells in ankylosing spondylitis. TCRdb re-analysed the 5' RACE reads in MiXCR, keeping a single row per CDR3 protein. The sample carries about 750,000 distinct CDR3 sequences, about 20% recorded once. Their specific antigens are unknown. Overall study findings and caveats: A TCR beta motif made of eight highly homologous variants seemed typical of ankylosing spondylitis blood.

The sequencing input was blood, either unsorted or a sorted T cell fraction (not recorded which). These receptors were taken from a male donor with ankylosing spondylitis.

The chain carries TRBV7-8 and TRBJ2-7; a weak D match, TRBD2 (6 bases). Germline V CDR1 and CDR2: SGHVS, FQNEAQ. Deletions cut 3 bases from V and 0 bases from J, with 15 bases between. The CDR3 spans 16 residues. Written as DNA, the CDR3 is TGTGCCAGCAGCTTTCTTAGCGGTTTGGACTCCTACGAGCAGTACTTC. Protein product: CASSFLSGLDSYEQYF.

The CDR3 loop reads CSAKWTENYGYTF. CDR3 in DNA: TGCAGTGCTAAGTGGACGGAGAACTATGGCTACACCTTC. This rearrangement joins TRBV20-1 to TRBJ1-2, with D uncertain. The CDR3 contains 13 residues. V was pared by 4 bases and J by 2 bases, with 11 bases between. Germline values: CDR1 DFQATT, CDR2 SNEGSKA (reference sequence).

The genes are TRBV24-1 and TRBJ2-1, with TRBD2 identical over 8 bases. The CDR3 is 15 amino acids. Germline CDR1 and CDR2: KGHDR and SFDVKD. Losses at the gene ends were 0 bases for V and 8 bases for J; bases not matched to a gene: 5. CDR3 in DNA: TGTGCCACCAGTGATTTGAGCGGGAGAGGCGATGAGCAGTTCTTC. The encoded protein is CATSDLSGRGDEQFF.

The table lists this clonotype with a few counts. This rearrangement joins TRBV12-3 or TRBV12-4 to TRBJ2-7; TRBD2 matches at 13 bases. Losses at the gene ends were 2 bases for V and 4 bases for J; bases not matched to a gene: 5. The CDR3 runs 16 residues. The CDR3 DNA reads as TGTGCCAGCAGTTTAACTAGCGGGGGGGCCCCGTACGAGCAGTACTTC. Encoded protein: CASSLTSGGAPYEQYF.

This chain joins TRBV7-9 and TRBJ1-4; D may be TRBD1 (5 bases). The length of the CDR3 is 14 residues. CDR1 and CDR2 from the germline V gene are SEHNR and FQNEAQ (reference sequence). V dropped 5 bases and J dropped 7 bases, with 14 bases sitting between them. CDR3 in DNA: TGTGCCAGCAGCCCCCCAGGGAAGGGTGAAAAACTGTTTTTT. Translating it yields CASSPPGKGEKLFF. Full variable domain (remainder filled in from reference TRBV7-9 and TRBJ1-4): DTGVSQNPRHKITKRGQNVTFRCDPISEHNRLYWYRQTLGQGPEFLTYFQNEAQLEKSRLLSDRFSAERPKGSFSTLEIQRTEQGDSAMYLCASSPPGKGEKLFFGSGTQLSVL.

J is TRBJ1-6 and V is TRBV27; weak D call: TRBD1 (5 bases). The ends were cut back, 6 bases at V and 8 bases at J, with 11 bases in the middle. The germline gives CDR1 MNHEY, CDR2 SMNVEV (reference sequence). This CDR3 is built from 13 residues. The CDR3, as DNA: TGTGCCAGCAGGTGGGGGAGGGATTCACCCCTCCACTTT. Protein: CASRWGRDSPLHF.

This clonotype was seen a few times. The chain carries TRBV7-2 and TRBJ2-7, with D possibly being TRBD1 (5 bases). Germline lookup yields CDR1 SGHTA and CDR2 FQGNSA. This CDR3 has 16 amino acids. The germline V and J ends were trimmed by 0 bases and 3 bases, with 15 bases remaining between them. The CDR3 coding sequence is TGTGCCAGCAGCTTAGCGAGTTTAGGGGTACTCTACGAGCAGTACTTC. Residues: CASSLASLGVLYEQYF.

The chain combines TRBV28 with TRBJ1-6, with 7 bases that match TRBD1. Germline values: CDR1 MDHEN, CDR2 SYDVKM. V gave up 6 bases and J gave up 9 bases; unmatched junction bases: 8. The CDR3 spans 14 residues. Here the CDR3 reads CASSLLAGGSPLHF. In DNA, the CDR3 is TGTGCCAGCAGCCTCCTGGCAGGGGGTTCACCCCTCCACTTT.

This clonotype has only a few counts. The chain combines TRBV12-3 or TRBV12-4 with TRBJ2-7, with D perhaps assigned TRBD1 or TRBD2 (5 bases each). This CDR3 has 13 residues. V was pared by 4 bases and J by 5 bases, with 12 bases between. CDR3 DNA: TGTGCCAGCAGTTGGGGGTTTTGGAACGAGCAGTACTTC. The encoded protein is CASSWGFWNEQYF.

In its sample, this clonotype was seen a few times. A junction boundary mismatches the germline segment, possibly from a read error. J is TRBJ1-1 and V is TRBV6-5; D is undetermined. CDR1 and CDR2 (germline): MNHEY, SVGAGI. The CDR3 extends over 14 amino acids. The DNA for the CDR3 is TGTGCCAGCAGTTACGCGCTGGAGGGCTCTGAGGCTTTCTTT. This translates into CASSYALEGSEAFF.

The CDR3, as DNA: TGTGCCAGCAGTGTTAGCCGCGACACAGATACGCAGTATTTT. Translated: CASSVSRDTDTQYF. This sequence joins TRBV7-6 and TRBJ2-3; no reliable D call. V lost 6 bases and J 2 bases, leaving 12 bases between the germline ends. The CDR3 has 14 amino acids. Germline V gene sequence: CDR1 SGHVS, CDR2 FNYEAQ.

This clonotype occurred many times. The chain is built from TRBV7-7 and TRBJ1-1, with D hard to call. The CDR3 totals 13 residues. Germline CDR1 and CDR2: SSHAT and FNYEAQ (reference sequence). Trimming removed 6 bases at V and 0 bases at J, with 8 bases between. The CDR3 DNA reads TGTGCCAGCAGTTTGCAGATGAACACTGAAGCTTTCTTT. Translation: CASSLQMNTEAFF. The variable domain in full, with the rest retrieved from reference TRBV7-7 and TRBJ1-1, is GAGVSQSPRYKVTKRGQDVTLRCDPISSHATLYWYQQALGQGPEFLTYFNYEAQPDKSGLPSDRFSAERPEGSISTLTIQRTEQRDSAMYRCASSLQMNTEAFFGQGTRLTVV.

The genes are TRBV6-5 and TRBJ1-6, with D tentatively TRBD1 (5 bases). This CDR3 has 18 residues. CDR1 is MNHEY, CDR2 SVGAGI, per germline. V lost 2 bases and J lost 10, with 24 bases in between. The CDR3 sequence: CASSYGKWQGFLGSPLHF. CDR3 sequence (DNA): TGTGCCAGCAGTTACGGCAAGTGGCAGGGTTTCTTAGGCTCACCCCTCCACTTT.

This clonotype was detected only a few times. The chain is built from TRBV4-3 and TRBJ2-1, with D perhaps TRBD2 (6 bases). From germline, CDR1 is LGHNA and CDR2 YSLEER. This CDR3 is built from 17 residues. V was clipped by 4 bases and J by 7 bases, with 23 bases between them. The CDR3 protein is CASSPQSASAIQNEQFF. The CDR3 bases are TGCGCCAGCAGCCCCCAGAGCGCTAGCGCCATTCAGAATGAGCAGTTCTTC.

This CDR3 reads CASSQQGQGERAYGYTF. Here the CDR3 DNA reads TGTGCCAGCAGCCAGCAGGGACAGGGGGAGAGAGCCTATGGCTACACCTTC. This sequence joins TRBV5-5 and TRBJ1-2, with TRBD1 matching 11 bases. The CDR3 spans 17 residues. Germline trimming cut 4 bases from V and 4 bases from J; bases unmatched to any gene: 12. Germline lookup yields CDR1 SGHKS and CDR2 YYEKEE (reference sequence).

The V call is TRBV20-1, the J call TRBJ2-3; 10 bases are shared with TRBD2. From germline, CDR1 is DFQATT and CDR2 SNEGSKA (reference sequence). Unmatched junction bases numbered 10, after V lost 0 bases and J lost 4 bases. The CDR3 covers 17 residues. CDR3 protein: CSAREVASGRGADTQYF. DNA for the CDR3: TGCAGTGCTAGAGAGGTCGCTAGCGGGAGAGGAGCAGATACGCAGTATTTT.

A few counts support this clonotype. The genes are TRBV6-1 and TRBJ2-1, with TRBD1 matching over 8 bases. The CDR3 covers 15 residues. Germline trimming cut 6 bases from V and 6 bases from J; bases unmatched to any gene: 10. Per germline, CDR1 MNHNS and CDR2 SASEGT. The chain's CDR3 is CASSPDRGPLNEQFF. As DNA, the CDR3 is TGTGCCAGCAGCCCCGACAGGGGTCCCCTCAATGAGCAGTTCTTC.

The chain has TRBV20-1 and TRBJ1-4; TRBD1 might be the D (5 bases). The CDR3 loop spans 15 amino acids. V lost 0 bases to trimming and J lost 7 bases, with 15 bases between them. The germline V gene has CDR1 DFQATT and CDR2 SNEGSKA (reference sequence). The CDR3 is CSARDIRGGGEKLFF. The CDR3 region has the DNA TGCAGTGCTAGAGATATCCGGGGCGGGGGTGAAAAACTGTTTTTT.

This clonotype was counted only a few times. CDR3: CASSFRPADEQYF. The CDR3 DNA is TGTGCCAGCAGTTTCCGTCCCGCGGACGAGCAGTACTTC. V gene TRBV12-3 or TRBV12-4 combines with J gene TRBJ2-7; no definite D call. The CDR3 is made up of 13 amino acids. With 3 bases removed from V and 5 bases from J, the gap between germline ends came to 11 bases.

This clonotype was recorded a few times. The genes are TRBV24-1 and TRBJ2-1; 9 nucleotides match TRBD1. Germline trimming cut 4 bases from V and 6 bases from J; bases unmatched to any gene: 6. The CDR3 is made up of 15 amino acids. Germline assignment: CDR1 KGHDR and CDR2 SFDVKD. CDR3: CATSDTGTGSNEQFF. CDR3 in DNA: TGTGCCACCAGTGACACCGGGACAGGGTCCAATGAGCAGTTCTTC.

The CDR3 DNA follows: TGCGCCAGCAGCTCAATACCCGACCGGACGGCCGAGCAGTACTTC. Its protein product is CASSSIPDRTAEQYF. V is TRBV5-1 and J is TRBJ2-7; D unresolved. Looked up from germline, CDR1 is SGHRS and CDR2 is YFSETQ. Trimming took 3 bases from V and 6 from J, leaving 19 bases between them. The CDR3 covers 15 residues.

The chain is built from TRBV24-1 and TRBJ2-1; 9 bases line up with TRBD1. CDR1 and CDR2 (germline): KGHDR, SFDVKD. This CDR3 spans 14 amino acids. Losses at the gene ends were 4 bases for V and 7 bases for J; bases not matched to a gene: 4. This CDR3 is CATSDRDRVNEQFF. CDR3 nucleotides: TGTGCCACCAGTGACCGGGACAGGGTGAATGAGCAGTTCTTC.

This chain connects TRBV12-3 or TRBV12-4 to TRBJ1-5; D not resolved. This CDR3 contains 13 residues. V dropped 3 bases and J dropped 3 bases, with 6 bases sitting between them. The CDR3, as DNA: TGTGCCAGCAGTTTCGACTTCAATCAGCCCCAGCATTTT. This gives the protein CASSFDFNQPQHF.